The clone carrying this TCR beta chain showed up many times. These data come from a study of CD8 T cells in ankylosing spondylitis. This CDR3 is 14 amino acids long. The ends were cut back, 5 bases at V and 6 bases at J, with 16 bases in the middle. Germline V gives CDR1 ENHRY, CDR2 SYGVKD. MiXCR was run by TCRdb on the 5' RACE reads, yielding one entry per CDR3 protein. Here the sample spans approximately 250,000 distinct CDR3 sequences, under 12% being singletons. The specimen was blood, either unsorted or a sorted T cell fraction (not recorded which). The gene calls are TRBV10-3 and TRBJ1-2, with D possibly TRBD1 on 5 matching bases. The TCR comes from a male donor with ankylosing spondylitis or in good health (not recorded which). This CDR3 is CAISSYGGLNGYTF. The CDR3 region has the DNA TGTGCCATCAGTAGTTATGGGGGTCTGAATGGCTACACCTTC.